A selection of T cell receptor beta chains follows, all from one sample in a study of T-cell reconstitution after alpha-beta-depleted transplantation in children. TCRdb re-called the PCR reads through MiXCR, storing one row per CDR3 protein. The sample yields about 830,000 distinct CDR3 sequences, roughly 16% seen once. The sample consisted of PBMCs, mostly from graft donor cells, taken 360 days after TCRalphabeta/CD19-depleted stem cell transplant. The source of these receptors is a male patient between 10 and 17 years old who had a stem cell transplant for acute lymphoblastic leukemia, so the T cells may come from the graft donor. The CDR3 runs from the conserved cysteine through the conserved F or W. The order of the fields is clone size, D gene, V gene, J gene, CDR3 DNA, CDR3 protein. A D gene is named only where the DNA matches it firmly. Size is stated for part of the rows, as once, few or many counts, or as a class when the clone is expanded.

.	TRBD2	TRBV9	TRBJ2-7	TGTGCCAGCAGCGCTAGCGGGAGGAGCCACGAGCAGTACTTC	CASSASGRSHEQYF
few	TRBD2	TRBV10-3	TRBJ2-7	TGTGCCACCCTGGCCCAGCGGGAGGTCTCCTACGAGCAGTACTTC	CATLAQREVSYEQYF
few	TRBD2	TRBV7-6	TRBJ2-5	TGTGCCAGCCACAGGCTAGCGGGAGAGACCCAGTACTTC	CASHRLAGETQYF
few	.	TRBV12-3/TRBV12-4	TRBJ2-1	TGTGCCAGCAGCTCAGGAGGGCCGGGGTCCTACAATGAGCAGTTCTTC	CASSSGGPGSYNEQFF
few	.	TRBV5-5	TRBJ1-3	TGTGCCAGCAGCTTTCTTACAGTGGGAAACACCATATATTTT	CASSFLTVGNTIYF
.	.	TRBV6-4	TRBJ2-7	TGTGCCAGCAGTAACTGGAACTCCTACGAGCAGTACTTC	CASSNWNSYEQYF
few	TRBD1	TRBV5-1	TRBJ2-7	TGCGCCAGCAGCCGTGGTAGGGGGCAGTCCAACGAGCAGTACTTC	CASSRGRGQSNEQYF
many	.	TRBV12-3/TRBV12-4	TRBJ2-7	TGTGCCAGCAGTTTCAGTAAGGACGAGCAGTACTTC	CASSFSKDEQYF
many	.	TRBV12-3/TRBV12-4	TRBJ2-7	TGTGCCAGCAGCACCTTCATACGGGGGACGCTTTACGAGCAGTACTTC	CASSTFIRGTLYEQYF
.	.	TRBV7-3	TRBJ2-7	TGTGCCAGCAGCCCTCGTCCCGGGACTCGTTTGGGGGACTACGAGCAGTACTTC	CASSPRPGTRLGDYEQYF
.	.	TRBV2	TRBJ2-1	TGTGCCAGCAGTGTGCGAGGCCAGAAGTTCAATGAGCAGTTCTTC	CASSVRGQKFNEQFF
.	.	TRBV5-1	TRBJ1-5	TGCGCCAGCAGCTTGACCGGCAATCAGCCCCAGCAATTT	CASSLTGNQPQQF
.	.	TRBV12-3/TRBV12-4	TRBJ2-1	TGTGCCAGCAGGGGGGCGTGGGAGTCCTACAATGAGCAGTTCTTC	CASRGAWESYNEQFF
.	.	TRBV7-9	TRBJ2-2	TGTGCCAGCAGCCCCCCGGGACACCTAACCGGGGAGCTGTTTTTT	CASSPPGHLTGELFF
.	TRBD2	TRBV7-9	TRBJ2-7	TGTGCCAGCAGCTTACGGGAGGTATCCTACGAGCAGTACTTC	CASSLREVSYEQYF
few	.	TRBV14	TRBJ2-1	TGTGCCAGCAGCCTGAGACTTGGGGGTTGGGATGAGCAGTTCTTC	CASSLRLGGWDEQFF
few	TRBD2	TRBV4-1	TRBJ2-7	TGCGCCAGCAGCCAAGCGGGACTAGCACACCCCGAGCAGTACTTC	CASSQAGLAHPEQYF
.	TRBD2	TRBV10-3	TRBJ2-7	TGTGCCATCAGATTAGGGACTAGCGGGACCTACGAGCAGTACTTC	CAIRLGTSGTYEQYF
many	TRBD1	TRBV24-1	TRBJ2-2	TGTGCCACCAGTGATCCAGGGACAGGGAACACCGGGGAGCTGTTTTTT	CATSDPGTGNTGELFF
few	TRBD2	TRBV7-8	TRBJ2-1	TGTGCCAGCAGCTTGGGTTGGCAAGCGGGAGCTGGTTTGGATGAGCAGTTCTTC	CASSLGWQAGAGLDEQFF
few	.	TRBV21-1	TRBJ1-3	TGTGCCAGCAGCAAAGTTCCGGGACAGGGGAGGGAGGCCCCTGGAAACACCATATATTTT	CASSKVPGQGREAPGNTIYF
few	TRBD2	TRBV20-1	TRBJ2-5	TGCAGTGCCTCACTAGCGGGAGTAATAGAGACCCAGTACTTC	CSASLAGVIETQYF
.	TRBD1	TRBV2	TRBJ1-1	TGTGCCAGCAGATCCGGGACAGACACTGAAGCTTTCTTT	CASRSGTDTEAFF
few	.	TRBV5-1	TRBJ2-7	TGCGCCAGCAGCCAAAGGGGCCAGTCCGACGAGCAGTACTTC	CASSQRGQSDEQYF
few	TRBD2	TRBV5-1	TRBJ2-5	TGCGCCAGCAGCGGTGGACTAGCGCGCCAAGAGACCCAGTACTTC	CASSGGLARQETQYF
.	.	TRBV4-2	TRBJ2-7	TGTGCCAGCAGCCCAGGAGTGCTAGGTAAAACCTACGAGCAGTACTTC	CASSPGVLGKTYEQYF
.	.	TRBV6-1	TRBJ2-7	TGTGCCAGCAGGACGGTCCTGTCCTACGAGCAGTACTTC	CASRTVLSYEQYF
.	TRBD1	TRBV4-1	TRBJ2-3	TGCGCCAGCAGTCCTTGGACAGGCGTTCGGGGTACGCAGTATTTT	CASSPWTGVRGTQYF
.	TRBD2	TRBV12-3/TRBV12-4	TRBJ2-1	TGTGCCAGCAGTTACGGACTAGCGGGACAGGATGAGCAGTTCTTC	CASSYGLAGQDEQFF
few	.	TRBV20-1	TRBJ2-7	TGCAGTGCTAGAGACCGGAGGCTTACCTACGAGCAGTACTTC	CSARDRRLTYEQYF
.	.	TRBV25-1	TRBJ2-5	TGTGCCAGCACGGGAGAGACCCAGTACTTC	CASTGETQYF
few	.	TRBV5-1	TRBJ2-7	TGCGCCAGCAGCTCACCTGTGGGCAGGGTTTCCTACGAGCAGTACTTC	CASSSPVGRVSYEQYF
few	TRBD2	TRBV4-2	TRBJ2-2	TGTGCCAGCAGCCAAGTGACTAGCGGGAGATTATACGGGGAGCTGTTTTTT	CASSQVTSGRLYGELFF
few	.	TRBV25-1	TRBJ2-3	TGTGCCAGCAGTGCCGCCCATACGCAGTATTTT	CASSAAHTQYF
few	.	TRBV9	TRBJ2-4	TGTGCCAGCAGCGTAGGGGCAGGGACTTCGGTAGCCAAAAACATTCAGTACTTC	CASSVGAGTSVAKNIQYF